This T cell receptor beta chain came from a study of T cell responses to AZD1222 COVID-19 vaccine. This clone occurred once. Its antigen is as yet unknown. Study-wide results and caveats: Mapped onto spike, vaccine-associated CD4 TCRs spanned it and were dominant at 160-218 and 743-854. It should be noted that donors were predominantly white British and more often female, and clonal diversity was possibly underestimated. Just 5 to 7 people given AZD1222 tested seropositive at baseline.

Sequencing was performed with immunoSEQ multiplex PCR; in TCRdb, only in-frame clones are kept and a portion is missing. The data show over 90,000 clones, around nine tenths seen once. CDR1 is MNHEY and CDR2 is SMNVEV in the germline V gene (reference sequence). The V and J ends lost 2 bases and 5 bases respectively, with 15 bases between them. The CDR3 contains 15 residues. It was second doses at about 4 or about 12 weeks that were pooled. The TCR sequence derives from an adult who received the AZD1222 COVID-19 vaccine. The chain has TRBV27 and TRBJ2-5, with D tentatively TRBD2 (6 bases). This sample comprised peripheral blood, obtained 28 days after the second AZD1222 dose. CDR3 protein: CASSLVGRPQETQYF. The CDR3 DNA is TGTGCCAGCAGTTTAGTCGGGAGACCTCAGGAGACCCAGTACTTC.